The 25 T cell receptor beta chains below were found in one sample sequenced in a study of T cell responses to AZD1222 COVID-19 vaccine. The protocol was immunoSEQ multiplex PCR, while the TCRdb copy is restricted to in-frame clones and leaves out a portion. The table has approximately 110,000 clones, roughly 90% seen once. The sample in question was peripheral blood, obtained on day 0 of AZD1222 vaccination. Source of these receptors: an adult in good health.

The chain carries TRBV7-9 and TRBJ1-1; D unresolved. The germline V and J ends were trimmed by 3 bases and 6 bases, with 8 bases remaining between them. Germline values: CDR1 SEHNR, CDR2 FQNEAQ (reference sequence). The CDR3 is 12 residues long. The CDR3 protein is CASSFERAEAFF. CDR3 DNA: TGTGCCAGCAGCTTTGAGAGGGCTGAAGCTTTCTTT.

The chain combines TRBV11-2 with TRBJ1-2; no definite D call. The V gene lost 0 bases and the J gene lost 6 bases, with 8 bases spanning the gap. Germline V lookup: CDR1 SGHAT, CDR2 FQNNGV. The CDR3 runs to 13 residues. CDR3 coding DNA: TGTGCCAGCAGCTTAGACTGGGAGGATGGCTACACCTTC. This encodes CASSLDWEDGYTF.

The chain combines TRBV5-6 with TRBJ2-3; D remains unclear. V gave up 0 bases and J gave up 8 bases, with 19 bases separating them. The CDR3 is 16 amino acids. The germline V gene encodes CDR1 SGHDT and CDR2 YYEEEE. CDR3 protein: CASSLVGSPHGGTQYF. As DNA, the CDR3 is TGTGCCAGCAGCTTGGTAGGGTCCCCACACGGCGGTACGCAGTATTTT.

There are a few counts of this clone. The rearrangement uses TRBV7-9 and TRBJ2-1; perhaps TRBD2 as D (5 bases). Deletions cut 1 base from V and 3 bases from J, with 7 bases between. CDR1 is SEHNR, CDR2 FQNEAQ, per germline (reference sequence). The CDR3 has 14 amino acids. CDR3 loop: CASSLVGSYNEQFF. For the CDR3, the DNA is TGTGCCAGCAGCTTAGTGGGGAGCTACAATGAGCAGTTCTTC. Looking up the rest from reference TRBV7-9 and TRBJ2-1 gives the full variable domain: DTGVSQNPRHKITKRGQNVTFRCDPISEHNRLYWYRQTLGQGPEFLTYFQNEAQLEKSRLLSDRFSAERPKGSFSTLEIQRTEQGDSAMYLCASSLVGSYNEQFFGPGTRLTVL.

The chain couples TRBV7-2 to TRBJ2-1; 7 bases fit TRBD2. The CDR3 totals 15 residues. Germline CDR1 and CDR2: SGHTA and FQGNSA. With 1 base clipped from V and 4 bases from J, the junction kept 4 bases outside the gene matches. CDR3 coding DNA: TGTGCCAGCAGCTTAGTTGGGGGAGGGTACAATGAGCAGTTCTTC. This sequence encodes CASSLVGGGYNEQFF.

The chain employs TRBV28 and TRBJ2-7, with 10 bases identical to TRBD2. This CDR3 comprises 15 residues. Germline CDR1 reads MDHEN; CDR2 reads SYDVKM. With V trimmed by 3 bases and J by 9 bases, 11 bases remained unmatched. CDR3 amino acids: CASSFWASGRGAQYF. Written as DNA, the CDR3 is TGTGCCAGCAGTTTTTGGGCTAGCGGGAGAGGCGCGCAGTACTTC.

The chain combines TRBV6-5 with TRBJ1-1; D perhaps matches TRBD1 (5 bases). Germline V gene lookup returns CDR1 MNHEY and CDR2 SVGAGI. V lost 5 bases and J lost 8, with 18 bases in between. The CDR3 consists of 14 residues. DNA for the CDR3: TGTGCCAGCAGTCTTGGAACCTGGGACCCAGAAGCTTTCTTT. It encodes CASSLGTWDPEAFF.

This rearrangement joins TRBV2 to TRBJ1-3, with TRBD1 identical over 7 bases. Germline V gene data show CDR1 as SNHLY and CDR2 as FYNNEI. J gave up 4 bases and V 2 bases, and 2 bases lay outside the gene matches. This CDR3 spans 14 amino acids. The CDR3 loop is CASSERGLGNTIYF. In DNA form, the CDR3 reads TGTGCCAGCAGTGAAAGGGGGCTGGGAAACACCATATATTTT.

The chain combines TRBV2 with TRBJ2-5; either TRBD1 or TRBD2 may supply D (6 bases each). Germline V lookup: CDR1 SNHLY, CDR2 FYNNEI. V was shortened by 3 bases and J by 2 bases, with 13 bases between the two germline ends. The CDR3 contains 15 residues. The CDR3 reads CASSEGRTDQETQYF. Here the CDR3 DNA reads TGTGCCAGCAGTGAGGGGAGGACAGATCAAGAGACCCAGTACTTC.

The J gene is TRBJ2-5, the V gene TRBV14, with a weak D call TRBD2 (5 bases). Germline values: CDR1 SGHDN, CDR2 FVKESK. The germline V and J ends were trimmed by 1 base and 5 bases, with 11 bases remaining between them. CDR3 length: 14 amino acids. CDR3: CASSQGTPGETQYF. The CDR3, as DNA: TGTGCCAGCAGCCAAGGAACTCCGGGGGAGACCCAGTACTTC.

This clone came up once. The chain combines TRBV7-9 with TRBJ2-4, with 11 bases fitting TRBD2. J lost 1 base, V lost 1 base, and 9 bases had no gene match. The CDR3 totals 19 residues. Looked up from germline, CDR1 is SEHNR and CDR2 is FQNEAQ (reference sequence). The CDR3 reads CASSLGGSGRAGAKNIQYF. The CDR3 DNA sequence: TGTGCCAGCAGCTTAGGCGGTAGCGGGAGGGCCGGCGCCAAAAACATTCAGTACTTC.

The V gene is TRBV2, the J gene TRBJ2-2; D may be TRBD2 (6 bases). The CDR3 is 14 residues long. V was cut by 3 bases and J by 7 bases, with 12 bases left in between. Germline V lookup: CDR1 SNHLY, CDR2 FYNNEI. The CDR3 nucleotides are TGTGCCAGCAGTGATCGGGGGTCGGGCGGGGAGCTGTTTTTT. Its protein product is CASSDRGSGGELFF.

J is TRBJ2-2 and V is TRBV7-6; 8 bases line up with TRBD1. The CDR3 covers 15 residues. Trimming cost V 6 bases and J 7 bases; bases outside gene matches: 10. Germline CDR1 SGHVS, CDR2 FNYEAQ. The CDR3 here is CASRQQGVQVGELFF. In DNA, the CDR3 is TGTGCCAGCAGACAACAGGGGGTCCAAGTCGGGGAGCTGTTTTTT.

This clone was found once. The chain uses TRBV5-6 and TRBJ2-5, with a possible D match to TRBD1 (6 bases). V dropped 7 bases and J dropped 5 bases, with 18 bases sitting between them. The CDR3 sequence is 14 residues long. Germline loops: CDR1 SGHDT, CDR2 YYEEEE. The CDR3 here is CASFKMGQGETQYF. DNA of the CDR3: TGTGCCAGCTTCAAGATGGGGCAGGGGGAGACCCAGTACTTC.

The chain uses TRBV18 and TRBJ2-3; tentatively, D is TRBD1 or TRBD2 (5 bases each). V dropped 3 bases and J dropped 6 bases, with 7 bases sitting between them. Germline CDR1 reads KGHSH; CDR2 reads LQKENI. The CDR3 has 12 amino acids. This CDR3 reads CASSPGVDTQYF. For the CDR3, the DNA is TGTGCCAGCTCACCGGGGGTGGATACGCAGTATTTT.

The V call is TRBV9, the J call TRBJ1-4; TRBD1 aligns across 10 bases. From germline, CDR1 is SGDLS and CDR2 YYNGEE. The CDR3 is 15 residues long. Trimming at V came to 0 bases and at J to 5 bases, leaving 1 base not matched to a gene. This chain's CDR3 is CASSVAGQGNEKLFF. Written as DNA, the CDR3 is TGTGCCAGCAGCGTAGCGGGACAGGGGAATGAAAAACTGTTTTTT.

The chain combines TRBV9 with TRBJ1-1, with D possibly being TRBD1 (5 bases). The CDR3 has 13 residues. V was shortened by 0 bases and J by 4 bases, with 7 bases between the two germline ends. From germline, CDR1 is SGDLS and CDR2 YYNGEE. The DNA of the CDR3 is TGTGCCAGCAGCGTAGGACAGAGCACTGAAGCTTTCTTT. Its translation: CASSVGQSTEAFF.

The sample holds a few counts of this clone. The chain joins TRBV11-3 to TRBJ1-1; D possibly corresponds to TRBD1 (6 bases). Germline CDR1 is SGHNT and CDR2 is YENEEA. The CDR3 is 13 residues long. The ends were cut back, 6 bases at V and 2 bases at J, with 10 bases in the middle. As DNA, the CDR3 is TGTGCCAGCAGAAACAGGGAAAACACTGAAGCTTTCTTT. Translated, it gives CASRNRENTEAFF. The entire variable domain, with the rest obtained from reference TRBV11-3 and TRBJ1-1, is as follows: EAGVVQSPRYKIIEKKQPVAFWCNPISGHNTLYWYLQNLGQGPELLIRYENEEAVDDSQLPKDRFSAERLKGVDSTLKIQPAELGDSAVYLCASRNRENTEAFFGQGTRLTVV.

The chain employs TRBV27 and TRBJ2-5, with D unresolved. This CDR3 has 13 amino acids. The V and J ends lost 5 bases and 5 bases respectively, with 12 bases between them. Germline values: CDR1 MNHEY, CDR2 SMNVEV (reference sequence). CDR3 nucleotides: TGTGCCAGCAGTCCGGAACAACGGGAGACCCAGTACTTC. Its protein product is CASSPEQRETQYF.

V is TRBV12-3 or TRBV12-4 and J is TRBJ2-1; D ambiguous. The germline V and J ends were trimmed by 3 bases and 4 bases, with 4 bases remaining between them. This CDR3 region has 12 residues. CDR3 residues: CASSFGYNEQFF. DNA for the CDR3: TGTGCCAGCAGTTTCGGATACAATGAGCAGTTCTTC.

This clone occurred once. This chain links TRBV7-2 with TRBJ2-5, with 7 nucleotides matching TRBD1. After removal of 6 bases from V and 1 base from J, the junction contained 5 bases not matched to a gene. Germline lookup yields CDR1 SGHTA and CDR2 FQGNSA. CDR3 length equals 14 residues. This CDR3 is CASRSTGRQETQYF. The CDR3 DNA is TGTGCCAGCAGGTCGACAGGGCGCCAAGAGACCCAGTACTTC.

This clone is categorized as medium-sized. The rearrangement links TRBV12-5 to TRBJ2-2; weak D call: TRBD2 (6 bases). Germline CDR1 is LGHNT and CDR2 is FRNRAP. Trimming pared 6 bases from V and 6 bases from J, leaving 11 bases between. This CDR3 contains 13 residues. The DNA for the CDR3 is TGTGCTAGTGGCCAGGGAGGCGCCGGGGAGCTGTTTTTT. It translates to CASGQGGAGELFF.

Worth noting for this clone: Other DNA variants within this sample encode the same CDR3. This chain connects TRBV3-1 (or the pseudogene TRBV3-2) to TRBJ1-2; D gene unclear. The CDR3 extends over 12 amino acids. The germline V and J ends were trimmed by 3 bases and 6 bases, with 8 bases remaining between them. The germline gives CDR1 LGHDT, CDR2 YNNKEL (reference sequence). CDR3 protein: CASSQRGHGYTF. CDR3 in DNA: TGTGCCAGCAGCCAGCGTGGGCATGGCTACACCTTC.

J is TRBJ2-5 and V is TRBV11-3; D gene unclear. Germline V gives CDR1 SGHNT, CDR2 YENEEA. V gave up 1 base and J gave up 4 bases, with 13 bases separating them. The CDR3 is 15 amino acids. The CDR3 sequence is CASSLVGVSAETQYF. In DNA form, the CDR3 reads TGTGCCAGCAGCTTAGTTGGAGTCTCCGCAGAGACCCAGTACTTC.

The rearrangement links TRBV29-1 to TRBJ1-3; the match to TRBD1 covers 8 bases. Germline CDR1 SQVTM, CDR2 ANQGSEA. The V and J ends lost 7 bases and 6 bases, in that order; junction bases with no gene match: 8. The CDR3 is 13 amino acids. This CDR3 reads CSATTGVKNTIYF. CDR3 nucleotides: TGCAGCGCGACGACAGGGGTGAAAAACACCATATATTTT.